Listed here are 17 T cell receptor beta chains from one sample, sequenced in a study of cytomegalovirus exposure and HLA in healthy donors. The PCR ran on 60 Vbeta and 13 Jbeta primers. Clones were read by immunoSEQ multiplex PCR, and TCRdb kept only the in-frame ones, dropping some. This sample has over 100,000 clones, with about 60% found just once. The sequenced material came from PBMCs. The receptors derive from a middle-aged man in good health and CMV-seropositive.

The J gene is TRBJ2-1, the V gene TRBV6-4; the D gene is possibly TRBD2 (6 bases). CDR1 MRHNA and CDR2 SNTAGT come from the germline V gene. V was cut by 0 bases and J by 2 bases, with 8 bases left in between. The CDR3 runs 15 residues. CDR3 sequence: CASSDSWGAYNEQFF. The CDR3 region has the DNA TGTGCCAGCAGTGACTCCTGGGGGGCCTACAATGAGCAGTTCTTC.

V and J are TRBV29-1 and TRBJ2-4; TRBD1 agrees at 9 bases. This CDR3 spans 14 amino acids. The germline CDR1 and CDR2 sequences are SQVTM and ANQGSEA. V trimming: 5 bases; J trimming: 7 bases; junction bases outside the gene matches: 9. The CDR3 loop reads CSVSWDRVRNIQYF. In DNA, the CDR3 is TGCAGCGTTTCATGGGACAGGGTAAGGAACATTCAGTACTTC.

Here the CDR3 reads CASSERTLTDTQYF. The CDR3 DNA reads TGCGCCAGCAGTGAGCGCACTCTCACAGATACGCAGTATTTT. The V call is TRBV10-1, the J call TRBJ2-3; D not resolved. Germline V gives CDR1 WNHNN, CDR2 SYGVQD (reference sequence). The length of the CDR3 is 14 residues. V was clipped by 2 bases and J by 2 bases, with 8 bases between them.

The CDR3 DNA sequence: TGTGCCAGCAGTTCCATAGACAGGGGTCTTATGGGCTACACCTTC. This codes for CASSSIDRGLMGYTF. This chain links TRBV28 with TRBJ1-2, with 8 bases that match TRBD1. CDR1 and CDR2 (germline): MDHEN, SYDVKM. This CDR3 is 15 amino acids long. The V segment lost 4 bases and the J segment 8 bases; nucleotides outside the gene matches: 12.

V gene TRBV6-1 combines with J gene TRBJ1-5; TRBD1 is a possible D gene (5 bases). Germline CDR1 MNHNS, CDR2 SASEGT. V was trimmed by 2 bases and J by 6 bases, leaving 8 bases between them. This CDR3 spans 13 amino acids. CDR3 in amino acids: CASSEQGSQPQHF. The CDR3 nucleotides read TGTGCCAGCAGTGAACAGGGATCTCAGCCCCAGCATTTT.

The CDR3 DNA sequence: TGTGCCAGCAGCCAATCACTAAAGGTAGCGGGACTTAATGTCTTCTTAAACACCGGGGAGCTGTTTTTT. It yields the protein CASSQSLKVAGLNVFLNTGELFF. The V and J genes are TRBV27 and TRBJ2-2, with 8 positions matching TRBD2. The CDR3 length is 23 residues. Losses at the gene ends were 6 bases for V and 2 bases for J; bases not matched to a gene: 29. Germline CDR1 reads MNHEY; CDR2 reads SMNVEV (reference sequence).

J is TRBJ1-3 and V is TRBV5-1; 8 bases are shared with TRBD1. From germline, CDR1 is SGHRS and CDR2 YFSETQ. Losses at the gene ends were 5 bases for V and 0 bases for J; bases not matched to a gene: 7. The CDR3 loop spans 16 amino acids. Here the CDR3 reads CASSPGQGGSGNTIYF. Written as DNA, the CDR3 is TGCGCCAGCAGTCCTGGACAGGGCGGCTCTGGAAACACCATATATTTT.

The V call is TRBV4-1, the J call TRBJ1-5; maybe TRBD1 (6 bases). V lost 1 base and J lost 11, with 27 bases in between. Looked up from germline, CDR1 is MGHRA and CDR2 is YSYEKL. CDR3 size: 18 residues. This CDR3 reads CASSQGQAFSGAQGSQHF. In nucleotides, the CDR3 is TGCGCCAGCAGCCAAGGCCAGGCGTTCTCTGGGGCCCAGGGGTCCCAGCATTTT.

This chain joins TRBV12-5 and TRBJ2-3, with D uncertain. Germline CDR1 and CDR2: LGHNT and FRNRAP. With 5 bases removed from V and 7 bases from J, the gap between germline ends came to 16 bases. The CDR3 is 14 residues long. CDR3 sequence: CASGPSLGMNTQYF. The CDR3 DNA is TGTGCTAGTGGTCCCTCACTGGGCATGAATACGCAGTATTTT.

The chain joins TRBV5-4 to TRBJ2-7; D is possibly TRBD1 (5 bases). This CDR3 has 13 amino acids. Per the germline V gene, CDR1 is SGHNT and CDR2 is YYREEE (reference sequence). Trimming cost V 7 bases and J 7 bases, with 18 bases left between them. The CDR3: CASGAAVNLEQYF. CDR3 sequence (DNA): TGTGCCAGCGGGGCCGCGGTGAATCTAGAGCAGTACTTC.

The gene calls are TRBV12-5 and TRBJ1-1; TRBD1 matches 8 bases. Germline V lookup: CDR1 LGHNT, CDR2 FRNRAP. This CDR3 spans 13 amino acids. V trimming: 5 bases; J trimming: 5 bases; junction bases outside the gene matches: 4. CDR3 DNA sequence: TGTGCTAGTGGTGACAGGGGCTGGACTGAAGCTTTCTTT. It is translated as CASGDRGWTEAFF.

This clone was seen a few times. The J gene is TRBJ1-4, the V gene TRBV2, with unresolved D. CDR1 SNHLY and CDR2 FYNNEI come from the germline V gene. The CDR3 extends over 13 amino acids. The V end lost 4 bases, the J end lost 12 bases, and 15 bases lay between the germline ends. In nucleotides, the CDR3 is TGTGCCAGCAGTGGCGGGCCCTGGGTGGAACTGTTTTTT. Its translation: CASSGGPWVELFF.

The rearrangement joins TRBV27 to TRBJ2-2; TRBD2 agrees at 12 bases. Germline assignment: CDR1 MNHEY and CDR2 SMNVEV (reference sequence). This CDR3 has 17 amino acids. J was trimmed by 5 bases and V by 5 bases; bases with no gene match: 9. CDR3 bases: TGTGCCAGCAGTACCCCCAGGACTAGCGGGATTACCGGGGAGCTGTTTTTT. Translating it yields CASSTPRTSGITGELFF.

This rearrangement joins TRBV9 to TRBJ1-4; 8 bases match TRBD1. There are 15 residues in the CDR3. The trim removed 3 bases at V and 3 bases at J, leaving 4 bases unmatched. Germline-derived CDR1 and CDR2 are SGDLS and YYNGEE. In DNA form, the CDR3 reads TGTGCCAGCAGCGCGCCGGGACAGGCTAATGAAAAACTGTTTTTT. It yields the protein CASSAPGQANEKLFF.

There are a few counts of this clone. The chain recombines TRBV4-1 with TRBJ1-5, with D perhaps TRBD1 (6 bases). Germline loops: CDR1 MGHRA, CDR2 YSYEKL. There are 18 residues in the CDR3. With 2 bases removed from V and 3 bases from J, the gap between germline ends came to 20 bases. CDR3 region: CASSQRTGLTGSNQPQHF. CDR3 DNA sequence: TGCGCCAGCAGCCAAAGAACGGGGCTTACAGGGTCCAATCAGCCCCAGCATTTT.

As to this clone: One end of the junction is discordant with germline, which a read error may explain. The same CDR3 can be traced to other DNA sequences in this sample. This rearrangement joins TRBV7-9 to TRBJ1-4; no definite D call. Per germline, CDR1 SEHNR and CDR2 FQNEAQ (reference sequence). The CDR3 covers 16 residues. The CDR3 DNA follows: TGTGCGAGCAGCTTAGCGAACGGAGGGAGTGGGGAAAAACTGTTTTTT. It is translated as CASSLANGGSGEKLFF.

The chain links TRBV30 to TRBJ1-1, with TRBD1 matching 7 bases. V dropped 2 bases and J dropped 7; count of bases not matched to a gene: 4. From germline, CDR1 is GTSNPN and CDR2 SVGIG (reference sequence). This CDR3 spans 12 amino acids. As DNA, the CDR3 is TGTGCCTGGAGTCTACAGGGGAGTGAAGCTTTCTTT. Amino acids: CAWSLQGSEAFF.